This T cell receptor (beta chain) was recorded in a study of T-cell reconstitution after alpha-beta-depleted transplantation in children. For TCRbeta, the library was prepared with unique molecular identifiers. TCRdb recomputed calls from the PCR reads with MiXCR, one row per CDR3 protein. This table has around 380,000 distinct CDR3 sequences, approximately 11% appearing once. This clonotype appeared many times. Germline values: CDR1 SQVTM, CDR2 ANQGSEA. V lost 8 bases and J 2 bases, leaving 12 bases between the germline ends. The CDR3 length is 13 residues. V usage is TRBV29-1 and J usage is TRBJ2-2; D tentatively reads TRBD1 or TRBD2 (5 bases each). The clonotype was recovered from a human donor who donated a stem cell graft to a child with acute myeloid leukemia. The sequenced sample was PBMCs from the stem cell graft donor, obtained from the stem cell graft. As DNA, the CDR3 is TGCAGCAGTCTGGGGGTCAACACCGGGGAGCTGTTTTTT. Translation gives CSSLGVNTGELFF.